This T cell receptor beta chain was retrieved from a study of control samples from healthy donors and cancer patients. Profiling relied on immunoSEQ multiplex PCR, and the TCRdb table lists in-frame clones only, not all of them. The sample holds around 64,000 clones, about 92% seen once. The germline gives CDR1 MDHEN, CDR2 SYDVKM. The CDR3 spans 20 residues. V shed 3 bases and J 6 bases; nucleotides not matched to a gene: 17. The TCR originated in a man aged 60 to 75 with colorectal cancer. Sequencing was done on a sample of PBMCs. The chain uses TRBV28 and TRBJ2-7, with 16 bases fitting TRBD2. CDR3 amino acids: CASSFPTGLAGGPSFVEQYF. The CDR3 DNA is TGTGCCAGCAGTTTCCCCACGGGACTAGCGGGGGGGCCTTCTTTCGTCGAGCAGTACTTC.